What follows is one TCR beta chain and its context. Antigen specificity is unknown. The data were obtained in a study of cytomegalovirus exposure and HLA in healthy donors. Study at large: Of around 400 genotyped donors, roughly 81% grouped in the Caucasian-associated ancestry cluster.

Whole-study results and caveats: TCR beta chains numbering more than 150 were designated cytomegalovirus-associated. Later analysis identified a missense DCLRE1C variant that was linked to TCR beta V- and J-gene trimming.

Germline V gene sequence: CDR1 LNHNV, CDR2 YYDKDF (reference sequence). The CDR3 is made up of 15 amino acids. Trimming left V 0 bases short and J 3 bases short, with 11 bases between. The PCR made use of 60 Vbeta and 13 Jbeta primers. Some clones are missing from TCRdb's copy, which holds only in-frame ones; the method was immunoSEQ multiplex PCR. The repertoire holds 55,000 to 85,000 clones, with about 60% as singletons. Source material: PBMCs. The receptor comes from a woman in her forties or fifties in good health and CMV-seronegative. The rearrangement uses TRBV15 and TRBJ1-1; D not resolved. In DNA, the CDR3 is TGTGCCACCAGCAGAGACCCTCTAACGGACACTGAAGCTTTCTTT. Translating gives CATSRDPLTDTEAFF.